The 13 T cell receptor beta chains presented below share a single source sample, sequenced in a study of cytomegalovirus exposure and HLA in healthy donors. PCR amplification relied on 60 Vbeta primers (plus 13 Jbeta primers). Only in-frame clones appear in the TCRdb table, and some are missing; sequencing was by immunoSEQ multiplex PCR. The sample has some 60,000 clones, over 60% seen once; the top ten hold less than 7%. The sample was PBMCs. Every receptor here comes from a woman in her thirties in good health and CMV-seronegative.

V is TRBV7-2 and J is TRBJ1-5; 7 bases line up with TRBD1. Germline CDR1 reads SGHTA; CDR2 reads FQGNSA. V shed 6 bases and J 9 bases; nucleotides not matched to a gene: 14. CDR3 size: 15 residues. The CDR3 protein is CASRATGQASGPQHF. Here the CDR3 DNA reads TGTGCCAGCAGGGCGACAGGGCAGGCCTCGGGGCCCCAGCATTTT.

This chain uses TRBV5-6 with TRBJ1-5; TRBD1 aligns across 12 bases. There are 17 residues in the CDR3. Germline CDR1 reads SGHDT; CDR2 reads YYEEEE. The V and J ends lost 0 bases and 2 bases, in that order; junction bases with no gene match: 3. CDR3 in amino acids: CASSLGDRGLGNQPQHF. The CDR3 nucleotides are TGTGCCAGCAGCTTGGGGGACAGGGGGCTTGGCAATCAGCCCCAGCATTTT.

The chain is built from TRBV2 and TRBJ2-7; TRBD1 matches 8 bases. This CDR3 has 14 residues. The germline V gene has CDR1 SNHLY and CDR2 FYNNEI. V lost 6 bases and J lost 3; bases outside the gene matches: 7. The CDR3 region is CASRDPGTGYEQYV. The CDR3 coding sequence is TGTGCCAGCAGAGATCCCGGGACAGGCTACGAGCAGTACGTC.

The chain links TRBV28 to TRBJ2-7, with 13 positions matching TRBD2. V gave up 9 bases and J gave up 2 bases; unmatched junction bases: 10. Germline assignment: CDR1 MDHEN and CDR2 SYDVKM. CDR3 length equals 16 residues. CDR3 sequence (DNA): TGTGCCAGTATGACTAGCGGGAGGAAGAGGGCCTACGAGCAGTACTTC. Amino acids: CASMTSGRKRAYEQYF.

V gene TRBV21-1 combines with J gene TRBJ2-1; the table's TRBD2 call for D was not verified on the DNA. TRBV21-1 counts as a pseudogene. The CDR3 extends over 18 amino acids. CDR3 residues: CASSRTGTSGGSYNEQFF. In DNA form, the CDR3 reads TGTGCCAGCAGCCGTACCGGGACTAGCGGAGGGTCCTACAATGAGCAGTTCTTC.

This clone has only a few counts. The CDR3 here is CSAADREAYEQYF. The DNA of the CDR3 is TGCAGCGCCGCGGACAGGGAAGCCTACGAGCAGTACTTC. The V gene is TRBV29-1, the J gene TRBJ2-7; TRBD1 matches at 8 bases. The germline CDR1 and CDR2 sequences are SQVTM and ANQGSEA. The CDR3 is made up of 13 amino acids. With V trimmed by 7 bases and J by 2 bases, 7 bases remained unmatched.

The chain employs TRBV29-1 and TRBJ2-7; maybe TRBD1 (6 bases). The V and J ends lost 4 bases and 6 bases respectively, with 25 bases between them. Germline loops: CDR1 SQVTM, CDR2 ANQGSEA. CDR3 length equals 16 residues. The chain's CDR3 is CSVGKEKYQGLREQYV. In DNA, the CDR3 is TGCAGCGTTGGAAAAGAAAAGTATCAGGGGCTACGCGAGCAGTACGTC.

J is TRBJ2-3 and V is TRBV6-5; D possibly corresponds to TRBD2 (5 bases). This CDR3 region has 13 residues. Deletions cut 4 bases from V and 3 bases from J, with 8 bases between. CDR1 is MNHEY, CDR2 SVGAGI, per germline. The CDR3 protein is CASSSTNTDTQYF. In DNA form, the CDR3 reads TGTGCCAGCAGTTCGACTAATACAGATACGCAGTATTTT.

This sequence joins TRBV11-2 and TRBJ2-7; TRBD2 aligns across 9 bases. Germline V lookup: CDR1 SGHAT, CDR2 FQNNGV. This CDR3 region has 13 residues. Trimming cost V 3 bases and J 6 bases; bases outside gene matches: 3. The CDR3 reads CASSLMTSGEQYV. The DNA for the CDR3 is TGTGCCAGCAGCTTGATGACTAGCGGCGAGCAGTACGTC.

This chain links TRBV7-8 with TRBJ2-1; 7 positions agree with TRBD2. Germline V gives CDR1 SGHVS, CDR2 FQNEAQ. The ends lost 7 bases at V and 3 bases at J; junction bases unmatched: 12. CDR3 length: 16 residues. The CDR3 nucleotides read TGTGCCAGCAAGTTGAATGCGCGGGACTACTACAATGAGCAGTTCTTC. Translating gives CASKLNARDYYNEQFF. Drawing the rest from reference TRBV7-8 and TRBJ2-1, the complete variable domain is GAGVSQSPRYKVAKRGQDVALRCDPISGHVSLFWYQQALGQGPEFLTYFQNEAQLDKSGLPSDRFFAERPEGSVSTLKIQRTQQEDSAVYLCASKLNARDYYNEQFFGPGTRLTVL.

The rearrangement joins TRBV5-1 to TRBJ2-7; perhaps TRBD2 as D (9 bases). CDR1 is SGHRS and CDR2 is YFSETQ in the germline V gene. This CDR3 region has 21 residues. The V end lost 0 bases, the J end lost 5 bases, and 33 bases lay between the germline ends. CDR3 nucleotides: TGCGCCAGCAGCTTGGCAAAGACAGGGGACTTTAGCGGGAGAAGGGTAAACGAGCAGTACGTC. Translating gives CASSLAKTGDFSGRRVNEQYV.

The rearrangement uses TRBV28 and TRBJ1-5; TRBD1 is a possible D gene (5 bases). The CDR3 runs 14 residues. Trimming removed 5 bases from V and 2 bases from J, with 10 bases in between. Germline CDR1 reads MDHEN; CDR2 reads SYDVKM. The chain's CDR3 is CASSPPGGNQPQHF. CDR3 nucleotides: TGTGCCAGCAGTCCCCCGGGGGGCAATCAGCCCCAGCATTTT.

This rearrangement joins TRBV11-3 to TRBJ2-2; 8 bases map to TRBD2. This CDR3 region has 15 residues. Germline V gene data show CDR1 as SGHNT and CDR2 as YENEEA. The ends lost 8 bases at V and 6 bases at J; junction bases unmatched: 11. CDR3 DNA: TGTGCCAGCCGACTCCGGGAGGGCTCCCCCGGGGAGCTGTTTTTT. Amino acid sequence: CASRLREGSPGELFF.